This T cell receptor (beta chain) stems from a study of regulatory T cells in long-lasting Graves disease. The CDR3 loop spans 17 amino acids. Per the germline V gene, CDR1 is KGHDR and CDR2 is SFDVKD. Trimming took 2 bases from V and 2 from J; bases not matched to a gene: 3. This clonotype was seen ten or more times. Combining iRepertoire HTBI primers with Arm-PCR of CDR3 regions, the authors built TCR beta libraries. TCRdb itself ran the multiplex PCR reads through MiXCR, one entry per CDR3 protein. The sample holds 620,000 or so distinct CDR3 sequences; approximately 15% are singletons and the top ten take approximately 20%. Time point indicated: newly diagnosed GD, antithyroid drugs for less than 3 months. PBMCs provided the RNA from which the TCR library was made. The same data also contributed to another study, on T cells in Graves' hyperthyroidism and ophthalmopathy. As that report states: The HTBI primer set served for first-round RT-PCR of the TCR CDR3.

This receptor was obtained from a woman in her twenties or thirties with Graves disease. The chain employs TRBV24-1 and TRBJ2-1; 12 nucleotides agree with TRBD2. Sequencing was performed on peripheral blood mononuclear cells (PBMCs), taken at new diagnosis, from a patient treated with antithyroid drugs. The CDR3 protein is CATSDSSSGRAYNEQFF. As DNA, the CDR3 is TGTGCCACCAGTGATTCCTCTAGCGGGAGGGCCTACAATGAGCAGTTCTTC.